These 5 T cell receptor beta chains came from one sample sequenced in a study of cytomegalovirus exposure and HLA in healthy donors (dated by TCRdb to 2017 to 2019). The library was generated by the immunoSEQ multiplex PCR assay. A mixture of 60 forward primers for TCR Vbeta segments and 13 reverse primers for TCR Jbeta segments was used in the multiplex PCR. The table was pulled from immuneACCESS by TCRdb, which kept in-frame rearrangements only. Such tables lose some clones; where checked, under half of the loss comes from unresolved V genes, and the rest has no known cause. For this sample the table gives about 120,000 clones, of which around 77% were detected only once. The ten largest clones capture 5.8% of the sample. Sequenced: PBMCs. All receptors come from a man aged 18 to 29 in good health and CMV-seropositive.

The chain is built from TRBV29-1 and TRBJ2-5; 11 bases line up with TRBD2. Germline-derived CDR1 and CDR2 are SQVTM and ANQGSEA. V was clipped by 4 bases and J by 4 bases; unmatched bases: 8. There are 15 residues in the CDR3. The CDR3 sequence: CSVGGTSGGGETQYF. The CDR3 DNA reads as TGCAGCGTTGGGGGGACTAGCGGAGGGGGAGAGACCCAGTACTTC.

In this sample, this clone turned up once. Written as DNA, the CDR3 is TGCGCCAGCAGCTTAGCCCGTGCGGGGACTGAAGCTTTCTTT. Its protein is CASSLARAGTEAFF. The V call is TRBV5-1, the J call TRBJ1-1, with unresolved D. From germline, CDR1 is SGHRS and CDR2 YFSETQ. The CDR3 loop spans 14 amino acids. Trimming left V 2 bases short and J 5 bases short, with 13 bases between. The variable domain in full, completed from reference TRBV5-1 and TRBJ1-1, reads KAGVTQTPRYLIKTRGQQVTLSCSPISGHRSVSWYQQTPGQGLQFLFEYFSETQRNKGNFPGRFSGRQFSNSRSEMNVSTLELGDSALYLCASSLARAGTEAFFGQGTRLTVV.

This clone was observed a few times. The chain carries TRBV19 and TRBJ2-2; 8 positions agree with TRBD2. The CDR3 runs 16 residues. Looked up from germline, CDR1 is LNHDA and CDR2 is SQIVND (reference sequence). V lost 6 bases and J lost 4; bases outside the gene matches: 10. The CDR3 coding sequence is TGTGCCAGTAGCCTCCTGGGCGGGGGGAGCACCGGGGAGCTGTTTTTT. Its translation: CASSLLGGGSTGELFF.

This clone was counted once. The V call is TRBV19, the J call TRBJ2-7; 9 bases fit TRBD1. Germline lookup yields CDR1 LNHDA and CDR2 SQIVND (reference sequence). This CDR3 region has 16 residues. The V segment lost 6 bases and the J segment 1 base; nucleotides outside the gene matches: 10. DNA of the CDR3: TGTGCCAGTAGCCACACCGGACAGGGGACTTCCTACGAGCAGTACTTC. Its translation is CASSHTGQGTSYEQYF.

A few counts support this clone. V usage is TRBV6-5 and J usage is TRBJ1-2; D is unclear. Germline loops: CDR1 MNHEY, CDR2 SVGAGI. The CDR3 has 14 amino acids. Trimming removed 0 bases from V and 8 bases from J, with 13 bases in between. DNA for the CDR3: TGTGCCAGCAGTTACTCGAACCCTCCTGGCGGCTACACCTTC. It specifies CASSYSNPPGGYTF.